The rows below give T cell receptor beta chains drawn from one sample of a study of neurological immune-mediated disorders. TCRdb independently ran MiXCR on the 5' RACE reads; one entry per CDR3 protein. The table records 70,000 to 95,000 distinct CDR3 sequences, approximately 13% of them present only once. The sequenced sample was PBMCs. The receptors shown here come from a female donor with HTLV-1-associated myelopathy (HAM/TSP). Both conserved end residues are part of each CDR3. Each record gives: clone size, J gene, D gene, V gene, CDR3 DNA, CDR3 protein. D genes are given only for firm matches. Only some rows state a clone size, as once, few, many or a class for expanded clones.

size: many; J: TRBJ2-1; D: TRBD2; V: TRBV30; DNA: TGTGCCTGGAAGAGGCTAGCGGGGGACAATGAGCAGTTCTTC; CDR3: CAWKRLAGDNEQFF
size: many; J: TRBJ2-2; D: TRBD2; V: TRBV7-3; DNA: TGTGCCAGCAGCTTAGGGCTAGCGGGGATCACCGGGGAGCTGTTTTTT; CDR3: CASSLGLAGITGELFF
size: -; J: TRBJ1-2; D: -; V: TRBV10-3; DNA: TGTGCCATCAGTGAGCGGCGGGGGGACTATGGCTACAACTTC; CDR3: CAISERRGDYGYNF
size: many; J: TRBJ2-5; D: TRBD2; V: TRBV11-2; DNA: TGTGCCAGCAGTCCTGGACTAGCGGGGGCCTTCCAAGAGACCCAGTACTTC; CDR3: CASSPGLAGAFQETQYF
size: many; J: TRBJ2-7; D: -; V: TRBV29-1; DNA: TGCAGCGTTTCAGGTTCCTTCTACGAGCAGTACTTC; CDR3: CSVSGSFYEQYF
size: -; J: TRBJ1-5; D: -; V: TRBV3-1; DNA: TGTGCCAGCAGCCAGGTCCTCAATCAGCCCCAGCATTTT; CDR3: CASSQVLNQPQHF
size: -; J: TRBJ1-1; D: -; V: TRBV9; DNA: TGTGCCAGCAGCCCCTCGTCCGGAACAGGGTTCGCTGAAGCTTTCTTT; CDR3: CASSPSSGTGFAEAFF
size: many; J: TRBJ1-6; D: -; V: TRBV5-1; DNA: TGCGCCAGCAGCCTAATACACGATTCACCCCTCCACTTT; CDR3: CASSLIHDSPLHF
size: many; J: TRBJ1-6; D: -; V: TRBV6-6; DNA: TGTGCCAGCAGTTACTCCTCGGTGGATAATTCACCCCTCCACTTT; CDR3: CASSYSSVDNSPLHF
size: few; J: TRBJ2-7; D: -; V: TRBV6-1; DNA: TGTGCCAGCAGTGAAGGCTCAGGGGGACTGTGGGAGCAGTACTTC; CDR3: CASSEGSGGLWEQYF
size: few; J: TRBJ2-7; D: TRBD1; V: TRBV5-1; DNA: TGCGCCAGCAGACCACCGGGACAGGGGTACGAGCAGTACTTC; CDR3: CASRPPGQGYEQYF
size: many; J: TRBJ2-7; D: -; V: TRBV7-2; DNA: TGTGCCAGCAGCTTATTTAGCTCCTACGAGCAGTACTTC; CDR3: CASSLFSSYEQYF
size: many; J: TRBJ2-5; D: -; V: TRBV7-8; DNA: TGTGCCAGCACCCCTGGGGGTTCACAAGAGACCCAGTACTTC; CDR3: CASTPGGSQETQYF
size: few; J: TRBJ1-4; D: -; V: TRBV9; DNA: TGTGCCAGCAGCCTTAGGGAAAACGAAAAACTGTTTTTT; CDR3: CASSLRENEKLFF
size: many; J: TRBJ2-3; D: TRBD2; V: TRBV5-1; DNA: TGCGCCAGCAGCGCGGGGGGAGATACGCAGTATTTT; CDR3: CASSAGGDTQYF
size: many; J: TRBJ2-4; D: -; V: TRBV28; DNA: TGTGCCAGCTCAAGTTCCAACAGGGTAGACATTCAGTACTTC; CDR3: CASSSSNRVDIQYF
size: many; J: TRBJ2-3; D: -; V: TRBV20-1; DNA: TGCAGTGCTAAGGGGGGCACCACAGATACGCAGTATTTT; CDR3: CSAKGGTTDTQYF
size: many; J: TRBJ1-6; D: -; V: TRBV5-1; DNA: TGCGCCAGCAGCCTCGGGGTACCCAAAAGCTCACCCCTCCACTTT; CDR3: CASSLGVPKSSPLHF
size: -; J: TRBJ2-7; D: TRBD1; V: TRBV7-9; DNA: TGTGCCAGCAGCTCGGGACAGGGGCGGGTTGTCGACGAGCAGTACTTC; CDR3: CASSSGQGRVVDEQYF
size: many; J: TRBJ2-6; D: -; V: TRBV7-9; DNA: TGTGCCAGCAGCAACTCTGGGGCCAACGTCCTGACTTTC; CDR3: CASSNSGANVLTF
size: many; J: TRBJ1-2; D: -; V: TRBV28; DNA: TGTGCCATCTTGACGGAGCCTGATGGCTACACCTTC; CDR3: CAILTEPDGYTF
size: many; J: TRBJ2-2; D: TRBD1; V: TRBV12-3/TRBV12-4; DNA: TGTGCCAGCAGCTCGGACAGGGGAATTACCGGGGAGCTGTTTTTT; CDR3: CASSSDRGITGELFF
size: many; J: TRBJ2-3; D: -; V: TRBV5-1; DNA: TGCGCCAGCAGCTTGGAAGGGCCTCCCACAGATACGCAGTATTTT; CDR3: CASSLEGPPTDTQYF
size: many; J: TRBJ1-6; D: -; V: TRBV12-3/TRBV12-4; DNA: TGTGCCAGCGGCTGGGAAGGGGGAAGGGGTCCCCTCCACTTT; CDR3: CASGWEGGRGPLHF